This TCR beta chain was captured in a study of blood T cell repertoires in COVID-19 (TCRdb year 2020). About the full investigation: The collaborator samples originated in the United States, Italy and Spain and spanned the acute and convalescent phases of COVID-19. The material from the prospective study consisted of cDNA or gDNA derived from T cells, B-cell-depleted T cells, or PBMCs. Deeply sampled blood TCRbeta repertoires from subjects exposed to, actively infected with, or recovered from COVID-19 were included in the dataset. A freely available public database, intended as a resource for researchers studying the immune response to SARS-CoV-2, is where the repertoires were released. Samples came from the ongoing ImmuneRACE study (first 160 participants) plus 1,254 subjects from 6 global collaborators. Sample metadata almost always included a de-identified subject ID, COVID-19 status, age in years and sex. HLA class I and class II types, where available, came from metadata supplied by the sample provider rather than from assay-based typing.

Summary of the overall study and its limitations: Clinical and demographic metadata were provided uncurated, with the amount varying by source and participant.

A note on this clone: There is no known antigen for this receptor. There are no base qualities to consult, and no much larger clone falls within one base.

The immunoSEQ Assay, a bias-controlled multiplex PCR, was used to amplify TCRbeta CDR3 regions from genomic DNA. Per the original workflow: The number of nucleated cells in each sample was estimated by amplification of reference gene primers within the assay. To quantify the absolute abundance of each unique TCRbeta CDR3 rearrangement, sequence reads were collapsed and filtered. For each sample, productive Simpson clonality was calculated by taking the square root of Simpson's diversity index across productive rearrangements. This is the immuneACCESS table as TCRdb keeps it, with only in-frame sequences that have V and J called. A part of the clones is gone; compared with another copy, unresolved V genes explain less than half, and the rest is unexplained. V and J calls and clone size are copied from that table; D and trimming were computed from the DNA. The sample has under 300,000 clones on record, 65% to 85% of them singletons. Of the sample, more than 1.2% falls within the top ten clones.

The V and J ends are trimmed by 1 base and 4 bases, leaving 10 bases between them. As encoded in the germline V gene (reference sequence), CDR1 is SEHNR while CDR2 is FQNEAQ. The CDR3 sequence holds 14 residues, the cysteine and phenylalanine included. Of the read, only the CDR3 DNA is kept; its 42 bases are in frame from base 1. One collaborating source in Seattle enrolled patients while the patients were actively infected and followed the patients over time throughout the course of disease. Collaborating institutions collected whole blood in K2EDTA tubes following their own protocols. For TCRbeta analysis, collaborators shipped samples in one of three forms: frozen whole blood, isolated PBMCs, or DNA extracted from either of those sample types.

The chain links TRBV7-9 with TRBJ1-2, with no reliable assignment of the D segment. The TCR comes from a human donor with COVID-19, enrolled during active disease. The donor label of this sample is uncertain. Sequencing used peripheral blood. The nucleotide sequence is TGTGCCAGCAGCTTAGTAGGCGACATCTATGGCTACACCTTC. It translates to CASSLVGDIYGYTF.